These T cell receptor beta chains were read from a single sample in a study of blood T cells in healthy people across ages. TCRdb processed the 5' RACE reads anew with MiXCR; each CDR3 protein has one entry. Of around 400,000 distinct CDR3 sequences listed, approximately 47% are singletons. The specimen sequenced was blood. Every receptor here comes from a man between 60 and 70 years old in good health. The CDR3 runs from the conserved cysteine through the conserved F or W. A D gene is named only where the DNA matches it firmly. Not all rows give a size; the values are once, few, many and, for expanded clones, a class.

clone_size: .
d_call: TRBD1
v_call: TRBV5-1
j_call: TRBJ2-7
cdr3_aa: CASSRATGEAYEQYF
cdr3_nt: TGCGCCAGCAGCCGAGCGACAGGGGAAGCCTACGAGCAGTACTTC

clone_size: .
d_call: .
v_call: TRBV7-8
j_call: TRBJ2-7
cdr3_aa: CASSTAPDTAYEQYF
cdr3_nt: TGTGCCAGCAGCACAGCCCCGGACACCGCCTACGAGCAGTACTTC

clone_size: few
d_call: .
v_call: TRBV27
j_call: TRBJ2-4
cdr3_aa: CASSTPAGNIQYF
cdr3_nt: TGTGCCAGCAGTACTCCCGCGGGGAACATTCAGTACTTC

clone_size: .
d_call: .
v_call: TRBV27
j_call: TRBJ2-3
cdr3_aa: CASSSYRGGTDTQYF
cdr3_nt: TGTGCCAGCAGTTCTTACAGGGGGGGTACAGATACGCAGTATTTT

clone_size: .
d_call: .
v_call: TRBV6-6
j_call: TRBJ1-2
cdr3_aa: CASSYGLGTISGDGYTF
cdr3_nt: TGTGCCAGCAGTTACGGATTGGGGACTATCTCAGGGGATGGCTACACCTTC

clone_size: .
d_call: TRBD1
v_call: TRBV12-3/TRBV12-4
j_call: TRBJ1-4
cdr3_aa: CASNLRGTAMFF
cdr3_nt: TGTGCCAGCAATCTGAGGGGGACAGCAATGTTTTTT

clone_size: few
d_call: TRBD1
v_call: TRBV12-3/TRBV12-4
j_call: TRBJ2-6
cdr3_aa: CASRGQGLSGANVLTF
cdr3_nt: TGTGCCAGCAGGGGACAGGGTTTGTCTGGGGCCAACGTCCTGACTTTC

clone_size: .
d_call: .
v_call: TRBV29-1
j_call: TRBJ2-1
cdr3_aa: CSAGGGQGYNEQFF
cdr3_nt: TGCAGCGCTGGGGGGGGGCAGGGGTACAATGAGCAGTTCTTC

clone_size: .
d_call: .
v_call: TRBV4-3
j_call: TRBJ1-5
cdr3_aa: CASSQDMAPNQPQHF
cdr3_nt: TGCGCCAGCAGCCAAGATATGGCACCGAATCAGCCCCAGCATTTT

clone_size: .
d_call: .
v_call: TRBV7-2
j_call: TRBJ1-2
cdr3_aa: CASSTTRGYTF
cdr3_nt: TGTGCCAGCAGCACTACTCGAGGCTACACCTTC

clone_size: few
d_call: .
v_call: TRBV5-5
j_call: TRBJ2-5
cdr3_aa: CASSFPLETQYF
cdr3_nt: TGTGCCAGCAGCTTCCCGTTGGAGACCCAGTACTTC